This T cell receptor (beta chain) appears in the sequencing data of a study of spatial heterogeneity in lung cancer (dated by TCRdb to the late 2010s). Some background on the complete study: Samples were obtained from over 70 patients with early-stage, untreated non-small cell lung cancer from the lung TRACERx cohort. Follow-up PBMC samples were sequenced whenever available, with the median time to follow-up being two to three years after resection. Beta-chain transcripts were consistently detected in greater numbers than alpha-chain transcripts, which likely reflects a higher abundance of beta-chain transcripts. In the raw uncorrected reads, each unique combination of TCR and UMI appeared more than ten times on average. In non-small cell lung cancer, the study made a quantitative comparison of TCR alpha and beta repertoires among multiple tumor regions, matched nontumor lung and blood. Nonsynonymous mutation counts, determined by whole-exome sequencing of tumor tissue, were related to TCR repertoire features. Both alpha and beta chains were TCR-sequenced in fewer than 250 tumor regions, under 80 matched nontumor lung samples and around 54 PBMC samples obtained at surgery.

Beyond this particular receptor, the publication reports: Confirming at a functional level the hypothesis that regional TCRs recognize regional mutations was considered to require additional single-cell paired TCR alpha and beta sequencing. Ubiquitous expanded tumor TCRs were detected in blood more often at tumor resection than at routine follow-up. Only 13 to 15 patients were included in comparisons of baseline and follow-up blood repertoires.

Receptors were amplified or captured by 5' RACE. Sequencer: NextSeq 500. In the TCR library protocol, a unique molecular identifier was attached to each TCR cDNA molecule so that PCR and sequencing errors could be corrected. The original methods were these. TCR identification, UMI-based error correction and CDR3 extraction were performed with Decombinator tools. TCRs above a frequency of 2 per 1,000, corresponding to the top 1% of the tumor frequency distribution, were defined as expanded. Renyi diversity was calculated using the R vegan package after each repertoire was subsampled 100 times to 5,000 TCRs. CDR3 similarity networks were built from amino acid triplet string-kernel similarity, with CDR3s being connected when pairwise similarity was above 0.82. TCRdb reanalyzed the raw reads on its own, using fastp at Q25 for trimming and MiXCR for clone calling, and kept in-frame beta chains. Identical CDR3 protein sequences are pooled into one entry, listed with their most common genes and DNA. The V and J calls and clone size come from TCRdb's table, not from the authors' own analysis. The sample table holds around 45,000 distinct CDR3 sequences, of which approximately 22% were seen once. 6.5% to 9% of the sample rests with the top ten.

The time point label of this sample denotes: blood at routine non-recurrence follow-up after resection. Without any cell sorting, TCR sequencing was performed on whole RNA extracted either from tumor and nontumor lung tissue or from cryopreserved PBMC samples. Patients were selected for TCR sequencing only if sufficient RNA was available from at least two tumor regions. This clonotype occurred many times. The antigen this receptor binds is unknown. Base qualities were left out, and no much larger clone turns up one base away. This sequence was found in a female donor with early-stage non-small cell lung cancer. The starting material was PBMCs, obtained at follow-up.

Read as DNA, the sequence is TGCAGCTCACGACAGGGCGAAAAACTGTTTTTT. This encodes CSSRQGEKLFF. The chain employs TRBV29-1 and TRBJ1-4, with 7 bases matching TRBD1. The germline V gene provides CDR1 SQVTM and CDR2 ANQGSEA. The CDR3 covers 11 residues, taking in both the cysteine and the phenylalanine. Only the CDR3 region is kept as DNA, spanning 33 bases read in frame from base 1. Here V drops 8 bases and J drops 8 bases, and the junction holds 5 bases not matched to any gene.